Listed here is a single TCR beta chain. This CDR3 spans 15 amino acids. V was clipped by 4 bases and J by 5 bases, with 17 bases between them. The germline CDR1 and CDR2 sequences are LNHDA and SQIVND (reference sequence). These data belong to a study of T cell changes during pregnancy in multiple sclerosis. Produced via immunoSEQ multiplex PCR; TCRdb's table is partial and in-frame only. The sample holds 60,000 to 75,000 clones, roughly 92% seen once. The gene calls are TRBV19 and TRBJ2-5; the D gene is possibly TRBD2 (6 bases). The TCR sequence derives from a female donor with multiple sclerosis, enrolled in a pregnancy study. The starting material was peripheral blood, obtained in the second trimester of pregnancy. The CDR3 region is CASSTRDSRSETQYF. In nucleotides, the CDR3 is TGTGCCAGTAGTACTCGGGACTCCAGGTCGGAGACCCAGTACTTC.